This entry features one T cell receptor (beta chain) sequence. These data come from a study of T cells after somatic rescue of genetic block. Germline V lookup: CDR1 SEHNR, CDR2 FQNEAQ (reference sequence). The length of the CDR3 is 16 residues. V was clipped by 3 bases and J by 7 bases; unmatched bases: 8. Generated by immunoSEQ multiplex PCR, the TCRdb table keeps only in-frame clones and is missing some. The sample lists over 10,000 clones, over 65% occurring once. The TCR was taken from a boy aged 5-17 years. This chain uses TRBV7-9 with TRBJ1-6; 8 bases align to TRBD1. Sequenced: peripheral blood mononuclear cells (PBMCs). CDR3 sequence reads: CASSFLRQGTNSPLHF. The CDR3 nucleotides are TGTGCCAGCAGCTTTCTTCGACAGGGGACAAATTCACCCCTCCACTTT.